The sample holds a few counts of the clone carrying this T cell receptor beta chain. Then a second PCR, running roughly 7 to 11 cycles, was carried out with a sample-barcoded 5' primer and a J-beta primer mix. One entry per CDR3 protein, called by TCRdb with MiXCR from the 5' RACE reads. The data show some 1.8 million distinct CDR3 sequences, about 39% seen once. This specimen comes from a study of blood T cells in healthy people across ages. The donors, aged roughly 6 to 95, were healthy Caucasians from Russia. Each of the donors had 8 to 10 milliliters of peripheral blood drawn into EDTA-treated Vacutainer tubes. The specimen was blood. The source is a human donor in good health.

CDR3 residues: CSASMGTSMGNEQFF. The CDR3 DNA follows: TGCAGTGCTAGTATGGGGACTAGCATGGGCAATGAGCAGTTCTTC. This chain connects TRBV20-1 to TRBJ2-1, with TRBD2 matching 9 bases. The V gene end was trimmed by 3 bases and the J gene end by 6 bases; junction bases not matched to a gene: 9. CDR1 is DFQATT, CDR2 SNEGSKA, per germline (reference sequence). This CDR3 has 15 residues.